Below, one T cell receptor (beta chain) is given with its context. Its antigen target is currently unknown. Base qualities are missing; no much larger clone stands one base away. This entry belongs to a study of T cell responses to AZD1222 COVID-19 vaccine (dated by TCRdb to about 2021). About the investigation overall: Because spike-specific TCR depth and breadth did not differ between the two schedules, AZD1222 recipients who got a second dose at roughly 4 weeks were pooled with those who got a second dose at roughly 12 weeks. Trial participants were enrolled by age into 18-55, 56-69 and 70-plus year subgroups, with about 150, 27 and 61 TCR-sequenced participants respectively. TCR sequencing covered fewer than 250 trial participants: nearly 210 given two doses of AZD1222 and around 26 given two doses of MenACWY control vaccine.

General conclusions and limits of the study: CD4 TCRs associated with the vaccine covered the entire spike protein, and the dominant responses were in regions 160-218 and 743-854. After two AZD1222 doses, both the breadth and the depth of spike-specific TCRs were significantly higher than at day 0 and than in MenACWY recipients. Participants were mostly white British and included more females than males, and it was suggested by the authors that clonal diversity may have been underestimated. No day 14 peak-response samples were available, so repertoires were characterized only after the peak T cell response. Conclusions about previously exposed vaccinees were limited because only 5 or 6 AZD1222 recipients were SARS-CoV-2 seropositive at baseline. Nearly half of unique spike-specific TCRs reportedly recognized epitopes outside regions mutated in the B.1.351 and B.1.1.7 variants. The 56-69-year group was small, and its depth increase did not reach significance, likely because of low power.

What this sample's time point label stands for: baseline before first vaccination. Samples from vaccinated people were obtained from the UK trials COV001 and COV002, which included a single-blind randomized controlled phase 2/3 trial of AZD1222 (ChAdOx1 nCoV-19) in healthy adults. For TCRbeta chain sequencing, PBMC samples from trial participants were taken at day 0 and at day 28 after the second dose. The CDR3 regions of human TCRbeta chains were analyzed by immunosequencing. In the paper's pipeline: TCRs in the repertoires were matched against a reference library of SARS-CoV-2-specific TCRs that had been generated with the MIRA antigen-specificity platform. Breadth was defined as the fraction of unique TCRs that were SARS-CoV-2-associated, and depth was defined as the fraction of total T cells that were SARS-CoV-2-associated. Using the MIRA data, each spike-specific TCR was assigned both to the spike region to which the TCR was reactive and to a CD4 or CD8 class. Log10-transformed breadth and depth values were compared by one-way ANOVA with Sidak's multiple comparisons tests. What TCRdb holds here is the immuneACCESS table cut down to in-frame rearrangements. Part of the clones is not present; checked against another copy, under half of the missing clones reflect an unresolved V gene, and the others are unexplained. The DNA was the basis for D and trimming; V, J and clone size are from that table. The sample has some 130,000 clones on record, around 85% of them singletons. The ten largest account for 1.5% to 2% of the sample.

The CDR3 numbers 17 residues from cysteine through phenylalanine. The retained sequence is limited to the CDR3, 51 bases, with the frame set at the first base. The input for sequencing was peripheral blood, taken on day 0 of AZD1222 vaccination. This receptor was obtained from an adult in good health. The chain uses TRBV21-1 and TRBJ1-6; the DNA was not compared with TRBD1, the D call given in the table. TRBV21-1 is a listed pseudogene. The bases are TGTGCCAGCAGCAACTCACGACAGGGTGTTAGTCATTCACCCCTCCACTTT. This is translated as CASSNSRQGVSHSPLHF.